Following are 7 T cell receptor beta chains from one sample sequenced in a study of regulatory T cells in long-lasting Graves disease. Time point noted: newly diagnosed GD, antithyroid drugs for less than 3 months. Scientists built the TCR library using RNA that was extracted from PBMCs. HTBI primers from iRepertoire and Arm-PCR of CDR3 regions yielded the TCR beta libraries. TCRdb redid the calling of the multiplex PCR reads with MiXCR, one entry per CDR3 protein. The data contain roughly 610,000 distinct CDR3 sequences, roughly 15% of them seen just once; the ten biggest clones take up 9.5% to 15%. The same sample was also studied in work on T cells in Graves' hyperthyroidism and ophthalmopathy.

The specimen comprised peripheral blood mononuclear cells (PBMCs), sampled at new diagnosis, from a patient treated with antithyroid drugs. All receptors come from a man between 18 and 35 years old with Graves disease.

The gene calls are TRBV5-5 and TRBJ2-5; 10 nucleotides line up with TRBD1. Looked up from germline, CDR1 is SGHKS and CDR2 is YYEKEE (reference sequence). The J segment lost 2 bases and the V segment lost 4 bases, leaving 8 bases of the junction unmatched. The CDR3 covers 16 residues. CDR3 coding DNA: TGTGCCAGCAGCGCGGGGGACAGGGGCGGGCAAGAGACCCAGTACTTC. This translates into CASSAGDRGGQETQYF.

In its sample, this clonotype was seen many times. V gene TRBV12-3 or TRBV12-4 combines with J gene TRBJ1-1; D gene ambiguous. The germline V and J ends were trimmed by 2 bases and 1 base, with 8 bases remaining between them. The CDR3 extends over 14 amino acids. CDR3 in amino acids: CASSLFSSNTEAFF. DNA of the CDR3: TGTGCCAGCAGTTTATTTAGCTCGAACACTGAAGCTTTCTTT.

In this sample, this clonotype turned up a few times. The chain couples TRBV5-5 to TRBJ2-5, with D unresolved. The CDR3 consists of 19 residues. Germline values: CDR1 SGHKS, CDR2 YYEKEE (reference sequence). V gave up 0 bases and J gave up 5 bases, with 26 bases separating them. In nucleotides, the CDR3 is TGTGCCAGCAGCTTGGACCCTCGGTCCCCTAAAGGGCTAGGCGAGACCCAGTACTTC. Amino acid sequence: CASSLDPRSPKGLGETQYF.

This clonotype was counted many times. The chain employs TRBV2 and TRBJ1-2, with 7 bases that match TRBD1. Germline values: CDR1 SNHLY, CDR2 FYNNEI. The length of the CDR3 is 15 residues. The V segment lost 6 bases and the J segment 5 bases; nucleotides outside the gene matches: 12. The CDR3 DNA follows: TGTGCCAGCAGCGAGCGACAGGGAGGCGTTTATGGCTACACCTTC. It is translated as CASSERQGGVYGYTF. Full variable domain (outside the CDR3, taken from reference TRBV2 and TRBJ1-2): EPEVTQTPSHQVTQMGQEVILRCVPISNHLYFYWYRQILGQKVEFLVSFYNNEISEKSEIFDDQFSVERPDGSNFTLKIRSTKLEDSAMYFCASSERQGGVYGYTFGSGTRLTVV.

The rearrangement links TRBV15 to TRBJ1-2; D remains ambiguous. The V and J ends lost 5 bases and 4 bases respectively, with 11 bases between them. In germline, CDR1 is LNHNV, CDR2 YYDKDF (reference sequence). The CDR3 is made up of 13 amino acids. The CDR3 loop is CATSSPLFYGYTF. In DNA, the CDR3 is TGTGCCACCAGCTCGCCGCTTTTCTATGGCTACACCTTC.

This clonotype was detected ten times or more. The J gene is TRBJ1-2, the V gene TRBV27; 8 bases align to TRBD1. The CDR3 contains 15 residues. Trimming removed 6 bases from V and 3 bases from J; junction bases left unmatched: 9. The V gene's germline CDR1 is MNHEY and CDR2 SMNVEV (reference sequence). The CDR3 DNA is TGTGCCAGCAGCCGACAGGGGAGTACATACTATGGCTACACCTTC. It translates to CASSRQGSTYYGYTF.

The rearrangement joins TRBV20-1 to TRBJ2-7; 11 bases are shared with TRBD1. CDR3 length: 14 amino acids. In germline, CDR1 is DFQATT, CDR2 SNEGSKA (reference sequence). V shed 5 bases, J shed 6 bases, and the junction held 9 bases outside the gene matches. The CDR3 is CSALPDRGLSEQYF. Here the CDR3 DNA reads TGCAGTGCTCTTCCGGACAGGGGGCTCAGCGAGCAGTACTTC.